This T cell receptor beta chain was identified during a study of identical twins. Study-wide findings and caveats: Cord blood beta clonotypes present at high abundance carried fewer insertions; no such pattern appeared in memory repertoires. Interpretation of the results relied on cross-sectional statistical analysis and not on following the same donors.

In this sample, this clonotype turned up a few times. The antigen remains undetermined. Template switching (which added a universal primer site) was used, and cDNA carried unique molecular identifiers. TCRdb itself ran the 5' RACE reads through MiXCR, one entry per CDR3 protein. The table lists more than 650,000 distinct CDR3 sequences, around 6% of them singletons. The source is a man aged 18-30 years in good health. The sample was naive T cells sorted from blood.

The CDR3 bases are TGTGCCAGCTCTCCGAATGTCTACGAGCAGTACTTC. Residues: CASSPNVYEQYF. The chain uses TRBV18 and TRBJ2-7; D remains ambiguous. CDR3 length equals 12 residues. The germline V gene has CDR1 KGHSH and CDR2 LQKENI. V was shortened by 6 bases and J by 3 bases, with 9 bases between the two germline ends.